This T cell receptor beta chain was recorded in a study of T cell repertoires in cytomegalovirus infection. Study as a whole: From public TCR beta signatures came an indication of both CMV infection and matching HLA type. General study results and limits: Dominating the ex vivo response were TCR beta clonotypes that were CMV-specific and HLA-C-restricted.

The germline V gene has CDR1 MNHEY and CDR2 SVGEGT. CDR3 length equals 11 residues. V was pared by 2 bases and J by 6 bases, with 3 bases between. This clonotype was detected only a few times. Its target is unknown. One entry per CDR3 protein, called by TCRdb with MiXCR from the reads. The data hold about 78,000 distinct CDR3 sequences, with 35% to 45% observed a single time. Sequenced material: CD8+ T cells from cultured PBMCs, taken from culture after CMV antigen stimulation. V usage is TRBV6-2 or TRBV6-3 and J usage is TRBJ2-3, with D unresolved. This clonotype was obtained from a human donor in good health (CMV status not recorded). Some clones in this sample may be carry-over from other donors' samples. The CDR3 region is CASSYGDTQYF. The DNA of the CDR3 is TGTGCCAGCAGTTACGGGGATACGCAGTATTTT.